This T cell receptor beta chain was obtained from a study of graft-versus-host responses after intestinal transplantation. Study overall: The whole recipient group had anti-thymocyte globulin induction followed by tacrolimus and steroids for roughly 3 years.

A note on this clone: Antigen: not known.

CDR3 size: 14 residues. Germline-derived CDR1 and CDR2 are SEHNR and FQNEAQ (reference sequence). V was clipped by 3 bases and J by 3 bases, with 11 bases between them. Data came from immunoSEQ multiplex PCR; TCRdb stores just in-frame clones and leaves some out. The data hold roughly 96,000 clones, with 75% to 95% observed a single time. Sequenced here: unstimulated CD8+ T cells sorted from spleen or lymph node cells, sampled before intestinal transplant. The rearrangement links TRBV7-9 to TRBJ1-2; no clear D. This TCR came from a human donor who received an intestinal transplant. DNA of the CDR3: TGTGCCAGCAGCTTCGGCGAGGGTGACTATGGCTACACCTTC. Its protein is CASSFGEGDYGYTF.